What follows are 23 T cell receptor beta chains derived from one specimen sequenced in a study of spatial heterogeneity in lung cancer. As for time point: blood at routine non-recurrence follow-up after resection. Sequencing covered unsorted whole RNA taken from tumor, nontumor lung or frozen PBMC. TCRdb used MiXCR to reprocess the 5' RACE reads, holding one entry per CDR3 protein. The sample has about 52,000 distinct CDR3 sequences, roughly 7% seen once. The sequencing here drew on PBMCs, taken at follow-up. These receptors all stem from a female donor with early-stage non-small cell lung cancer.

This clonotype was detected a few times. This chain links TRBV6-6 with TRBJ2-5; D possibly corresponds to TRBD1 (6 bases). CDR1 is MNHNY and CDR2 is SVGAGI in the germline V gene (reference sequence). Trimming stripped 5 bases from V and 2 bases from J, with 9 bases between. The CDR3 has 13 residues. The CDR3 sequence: CASSVRGQETQYF. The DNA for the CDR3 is TGTGCCAGCAGTGTTAGGGGGCAAGAGACCCAGTACTTC.

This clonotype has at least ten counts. The CDR3 loop reads CASSLLAGEDTQYF. The CDR3 coding sequence is TGCGCCAGCAGCTTGCTAGCGGGGGAAGATACGCAGTATTTT. This chain connects TRBV5-1 to TRBJ2-3; 10 positions agree with TRBD2. From germline, CDR1 is SGHRS and CDR2 YFSETQ. The V and J ends lost 1 base and 5 bases, in that order; junction bases with no gene match: 1. The CDR3 extends over 14 amino acids.

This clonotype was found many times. CDR3 DNA: TGCAGTGCTTTTACAGGGGGGCCTCAGCCCCAGCATTTT. Its translation is CSAFTGGPQPQHF. The rearrangement links TRBV20-1 to TRBJ1-5; 8 bases fit TRBD1. The CDR3 totals 13 residues. Looked up from germline, CDR1 is DFQATT and CDR2 is SNEGSKA (reference sequence). The J segment lost 6 bases and the V segment lost 5 bases, leaving 6 bases of the junction unmatched.

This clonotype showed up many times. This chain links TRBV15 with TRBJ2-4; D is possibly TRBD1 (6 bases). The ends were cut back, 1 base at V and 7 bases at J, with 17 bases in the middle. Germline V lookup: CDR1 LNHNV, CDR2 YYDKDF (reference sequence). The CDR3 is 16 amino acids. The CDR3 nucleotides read TGTGCCACCAGCAGAGCAACAGGGATGTCCGGGAACATTCAGTACTTC. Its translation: CATSRATGMSGNIQYF.

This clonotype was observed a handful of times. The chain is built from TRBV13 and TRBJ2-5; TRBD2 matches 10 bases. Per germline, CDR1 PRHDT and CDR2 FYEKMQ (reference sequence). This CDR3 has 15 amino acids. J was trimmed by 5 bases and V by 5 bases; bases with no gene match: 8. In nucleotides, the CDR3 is TGTGCCAGCAGCCTCGTAGCGGGGGGTTGGGAGACCCAGTACTTC. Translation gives CASSLVAGGWETQYF. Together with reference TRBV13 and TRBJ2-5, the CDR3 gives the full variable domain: AAGVIQSPRHLIKEKRETATLKCYPIPRHDTVYWYQQGPGQDPQFLISFYEKMQSDKGSIPDRFSAQQFSDYHSELNMSSLELGDSALYFCASSLVAGGWETQYFGPGTRLLVL.

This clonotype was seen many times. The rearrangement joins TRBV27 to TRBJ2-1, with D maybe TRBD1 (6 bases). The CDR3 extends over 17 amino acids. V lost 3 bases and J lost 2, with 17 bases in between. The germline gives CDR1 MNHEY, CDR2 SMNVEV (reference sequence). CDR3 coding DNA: TGTGCCAGCAGTTTCCGCTCCTACAGGGTGGCCTACAATGAGCAGTTCTTC. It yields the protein CASSFRSYRVAYNEQFF.

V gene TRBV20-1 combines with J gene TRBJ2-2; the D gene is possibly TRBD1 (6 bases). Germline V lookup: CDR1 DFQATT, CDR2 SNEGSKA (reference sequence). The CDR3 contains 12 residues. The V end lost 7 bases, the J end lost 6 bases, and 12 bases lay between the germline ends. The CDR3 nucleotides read TGCAGTGTCCCAACAGGGTCCGGGGAGCTGTTTTTT. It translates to CSVPTGSGELFF.

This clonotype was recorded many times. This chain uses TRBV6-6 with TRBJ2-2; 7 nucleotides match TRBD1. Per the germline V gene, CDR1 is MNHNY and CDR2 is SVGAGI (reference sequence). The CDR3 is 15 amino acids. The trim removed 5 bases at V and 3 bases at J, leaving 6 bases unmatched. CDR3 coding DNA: TGTGCCAGCAGTCGGGACAGCGCATACACCGGGGAGCTGTTTTTT. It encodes CASSRDSAYTGELFF.

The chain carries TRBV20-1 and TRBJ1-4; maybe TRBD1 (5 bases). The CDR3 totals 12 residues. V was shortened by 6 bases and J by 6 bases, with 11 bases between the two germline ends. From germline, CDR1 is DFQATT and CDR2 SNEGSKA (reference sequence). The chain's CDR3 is CSAPRGDEKLFF. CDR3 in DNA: TGCAGTGCCCCCCGGGGGGATGAAAAACTGTTTTTT.

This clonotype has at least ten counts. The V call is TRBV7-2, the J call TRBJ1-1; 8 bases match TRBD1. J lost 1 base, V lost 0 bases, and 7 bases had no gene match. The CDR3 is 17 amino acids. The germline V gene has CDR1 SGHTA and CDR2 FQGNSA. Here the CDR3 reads CASSLAWGRGRNTEAFF. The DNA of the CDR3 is TGTGCCAGCAGCTTAGCGTGGGGCAGGGGGCGGAACACTGAAGCTTTCTTT.

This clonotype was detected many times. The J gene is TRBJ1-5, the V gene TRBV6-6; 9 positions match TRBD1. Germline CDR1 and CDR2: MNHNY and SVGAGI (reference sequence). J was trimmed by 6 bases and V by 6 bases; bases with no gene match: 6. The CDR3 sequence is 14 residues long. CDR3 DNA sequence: TGTGCCAGCAGGAAGGGACAGGGCGTTCAGCCCCAGCATTTT. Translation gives CASRKGQGVQPQHF.

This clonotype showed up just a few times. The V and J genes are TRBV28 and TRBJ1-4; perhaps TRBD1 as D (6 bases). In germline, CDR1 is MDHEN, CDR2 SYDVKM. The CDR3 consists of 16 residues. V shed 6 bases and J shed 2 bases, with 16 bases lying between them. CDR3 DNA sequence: TGTGCCAGCAGCGTTAGGGGGGCGGCTACTAATGAAAAACTGTTTTTT. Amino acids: CASSVRGAATNEKLFF. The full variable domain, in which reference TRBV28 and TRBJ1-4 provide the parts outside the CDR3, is DVKVTQSSRYLVKRTGEKVFLECVQDMDHENMFWYRQDPGLGLRLIYFSYDVKMKEKGDIPEGYSVSREKKERFSLILESASTNQTSMYLCASSVRGAATNEKLFFGSGTQLSVL.

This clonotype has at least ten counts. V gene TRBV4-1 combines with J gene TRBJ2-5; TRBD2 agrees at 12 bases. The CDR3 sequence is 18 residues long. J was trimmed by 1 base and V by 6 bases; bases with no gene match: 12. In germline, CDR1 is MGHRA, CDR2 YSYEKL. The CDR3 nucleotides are TGCGCCAGCAGTCACAGGTGGTCGACTAGCGGGGGCCAAGAGACCCAGTACTTC. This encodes CASSHRWSTSGGQETQYF.

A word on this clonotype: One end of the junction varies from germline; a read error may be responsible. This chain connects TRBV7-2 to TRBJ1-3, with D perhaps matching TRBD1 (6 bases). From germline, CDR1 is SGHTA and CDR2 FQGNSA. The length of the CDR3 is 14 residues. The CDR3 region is CVSRGTSSGNTIYF. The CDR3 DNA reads TGTGTCAGCAGGGGAACCTCCTCTGGAAACACCATATATTTT.

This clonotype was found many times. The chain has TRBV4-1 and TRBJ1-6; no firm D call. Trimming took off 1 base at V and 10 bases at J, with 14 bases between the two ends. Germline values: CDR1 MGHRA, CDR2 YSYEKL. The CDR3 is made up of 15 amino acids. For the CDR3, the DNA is TGCGCCAGCAGCCAAGGGTGGGGAAAAGGATCACCCCTCCACTTT. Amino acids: CASSQGWGKGSPLHF.

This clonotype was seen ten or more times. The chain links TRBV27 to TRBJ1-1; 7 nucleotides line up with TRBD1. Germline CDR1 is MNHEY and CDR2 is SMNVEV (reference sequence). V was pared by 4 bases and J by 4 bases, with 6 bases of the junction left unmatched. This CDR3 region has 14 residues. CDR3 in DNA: TGTGCCAGCAGTTCGGCAGGGGGGGGCACTGAAGCTTTCTTT. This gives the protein CASSSAGGGTEAFF.

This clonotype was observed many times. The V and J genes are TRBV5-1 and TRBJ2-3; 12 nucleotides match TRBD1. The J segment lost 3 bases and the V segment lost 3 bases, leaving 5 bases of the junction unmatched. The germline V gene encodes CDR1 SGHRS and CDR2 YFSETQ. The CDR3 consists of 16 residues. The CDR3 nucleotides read TGCGCCAGCAGCTGGCCGGGACAGGGGGCTACAGATACGCAGTATTTT. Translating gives CASSWPGQGATDTQYF.

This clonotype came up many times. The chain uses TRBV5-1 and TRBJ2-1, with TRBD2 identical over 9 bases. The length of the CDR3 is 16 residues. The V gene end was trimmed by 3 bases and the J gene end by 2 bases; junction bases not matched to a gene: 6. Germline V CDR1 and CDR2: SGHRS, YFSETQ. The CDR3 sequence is CASSSLSGGAYNEQFF. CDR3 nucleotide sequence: TGCGCCAGCAGCTCCCTTAGCGGGGGTGCCTACAATGAGCAGTTCTTC.

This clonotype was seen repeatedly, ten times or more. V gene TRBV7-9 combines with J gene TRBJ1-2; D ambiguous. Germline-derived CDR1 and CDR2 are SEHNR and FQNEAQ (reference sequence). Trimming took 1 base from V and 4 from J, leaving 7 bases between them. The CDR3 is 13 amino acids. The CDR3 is CASSLGRTYGYTF. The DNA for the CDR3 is TGTGCCAGCAGCTTAGGACGGACCTATGGCTACACCTTC.

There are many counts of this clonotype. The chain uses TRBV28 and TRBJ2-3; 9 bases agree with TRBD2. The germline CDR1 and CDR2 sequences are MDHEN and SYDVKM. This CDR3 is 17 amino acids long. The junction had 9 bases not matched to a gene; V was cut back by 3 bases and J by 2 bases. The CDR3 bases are TGTGCCAGCAGTTTCCTCCGCGCGGGGGGGGACACAGATACGCAGTATTTT. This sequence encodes CASSFLRAGGDTDTQYF.

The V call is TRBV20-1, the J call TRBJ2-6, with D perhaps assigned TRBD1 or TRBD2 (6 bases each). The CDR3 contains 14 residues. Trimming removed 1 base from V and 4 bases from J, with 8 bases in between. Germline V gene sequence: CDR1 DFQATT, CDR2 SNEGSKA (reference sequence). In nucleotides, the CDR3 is TGCAGTGCTAGAGCGGGGGCGGGGGCCAACGTCCTGACTTTC. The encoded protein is CSARAGAGANVLTF.

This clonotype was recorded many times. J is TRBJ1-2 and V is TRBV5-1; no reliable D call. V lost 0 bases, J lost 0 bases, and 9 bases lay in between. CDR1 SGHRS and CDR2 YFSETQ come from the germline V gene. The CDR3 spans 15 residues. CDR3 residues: CASSLVEGANYGYTF. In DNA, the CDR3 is TGCGCCAGCAGCTTGGTTGAAGGAGCTAACTATGGCTACACCTTC.

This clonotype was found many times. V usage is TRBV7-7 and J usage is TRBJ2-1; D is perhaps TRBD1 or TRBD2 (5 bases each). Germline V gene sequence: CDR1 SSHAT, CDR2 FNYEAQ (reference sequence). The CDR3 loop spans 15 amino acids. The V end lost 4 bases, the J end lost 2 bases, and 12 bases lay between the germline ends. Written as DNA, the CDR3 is TGTGCCAGCAGCTCCCGGGACGGAGCCTACAATGAGCAGTTCTTC. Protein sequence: CASSSRDGAYNEQFF. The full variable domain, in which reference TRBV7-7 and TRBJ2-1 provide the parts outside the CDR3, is GAGVSQSPRYKVTKRGQDVTLRCDPISSHATLYWYQQALGQGPEFLTYFNYEAQPDKSGLPSDRFSAERPEGSISTLTIQRTEQRDSAMYRCASSSRDGAYNEQFFGPGTRLTVL.